Sequencing of this TCR beta chain was carried out in a study of human T cells and chemical hapten exposure. Turning to the study itself: Alopecia universalis, totalis or areata was present in patients who were mostly female.

The CDR3 length is 13 residues. There are a few counts of this clonotype. Time point of the sample: pre-sensitization, week 0. Documented treatment: therapeutic diphenylcyclopropenone sensitization with weekly scalp DPC. TCRdb reprocessed the RACE reads with MiXCR, giving one entry per CDR3 protein. The sample shows about 80,000 distinct CDR3 sequences, 14% of them seen only once. The clonotype comes from a woman aged 45-59 years with alopecia areata. Some clones in this sample may be carry-over from other donors' samples. Specimen: whole blood, collected in connection with sensitization to the hapten diphenylcyclopropenone (DPC). The chain links TRBV21-1 to TRBJ2-3. TRBV21-1 is classified as a pseudogene. The DNA of the CDR3 is TGTGCCAGCAGCAAAATAATACGGAGTACGCAGTATTTT. It specifies CASSKIIRSTQYF.